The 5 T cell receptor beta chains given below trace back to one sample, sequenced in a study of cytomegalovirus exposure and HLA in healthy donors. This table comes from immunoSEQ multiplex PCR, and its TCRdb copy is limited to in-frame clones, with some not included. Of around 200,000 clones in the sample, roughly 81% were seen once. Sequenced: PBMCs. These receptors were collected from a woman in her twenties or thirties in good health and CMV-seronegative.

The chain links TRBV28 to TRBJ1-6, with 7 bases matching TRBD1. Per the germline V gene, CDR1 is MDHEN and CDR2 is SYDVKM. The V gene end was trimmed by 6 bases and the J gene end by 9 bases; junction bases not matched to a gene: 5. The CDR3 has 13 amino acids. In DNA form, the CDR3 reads TGTGCCAGCAGGATAGACAGGGTTTCACCCCTCCACTTT. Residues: CASRIDRVSPLHF.

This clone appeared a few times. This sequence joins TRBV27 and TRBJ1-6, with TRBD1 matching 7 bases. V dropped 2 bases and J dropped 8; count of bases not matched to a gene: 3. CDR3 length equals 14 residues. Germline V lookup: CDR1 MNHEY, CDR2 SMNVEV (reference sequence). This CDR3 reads CASSLRGTDSPLHF. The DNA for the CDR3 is TGTGCCAGCAGTTTACGGGGGACAGATTCACCCCTCCACTTT.

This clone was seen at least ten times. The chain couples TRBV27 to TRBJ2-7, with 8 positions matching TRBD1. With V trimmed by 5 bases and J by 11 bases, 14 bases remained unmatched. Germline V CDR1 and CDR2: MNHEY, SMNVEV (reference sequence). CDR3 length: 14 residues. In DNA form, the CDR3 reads TGTGCCAGCAGTGTCGGACAGGGCCAGTCAAGAGAGTACTTC. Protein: CASSVGQGQSREYF.

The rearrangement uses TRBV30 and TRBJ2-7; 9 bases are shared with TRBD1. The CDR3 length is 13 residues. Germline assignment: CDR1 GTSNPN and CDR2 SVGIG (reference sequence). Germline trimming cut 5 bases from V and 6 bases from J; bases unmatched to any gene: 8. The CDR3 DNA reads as TGTGCCTGGGCAAACGGACAGGGGACCGAGCAGTACTTC. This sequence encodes CAWANGQGTEQYF.

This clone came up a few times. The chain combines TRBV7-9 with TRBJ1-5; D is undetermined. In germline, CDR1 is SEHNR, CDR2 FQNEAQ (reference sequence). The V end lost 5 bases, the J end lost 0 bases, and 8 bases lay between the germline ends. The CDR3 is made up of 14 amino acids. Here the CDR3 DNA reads TGTGCCAGCAGCCCTGGCATTAGCAATCAGCCCCAGCATTTT. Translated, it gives CASSPGISNQPQHF.